The clone carrying this T cell receptor (beta chain) was counted many times. The library was built from approximately 400 ng RNA with molecular barcoded adaptors for alpha/delta and beta/gamma chains. Via MiXCR, TCRdb re-called the reads, giving one row per CDR3 protein. The sample lists approximately 57,000 distinct CDR3 sequences; around 12% were seen once. Looked up from germline, CDR1 is MNHEY and CDR2 is SVGEGT. This CDR3 is built from 14 residues. Trimming took off 11 bases at V and 3 bases at J, with 17 bases between the two ends. The sample is drawn from a study of read filtering for tumor transcriptome and immune sequencing.

Source material: a population of CD138-negative cells sorted from bone marrow. The chain uses TRBV6-2 or TRBV6-3 and TRBJ2-1; D is ambiguous. The TCR comes from a donor at least 40 years old with multiple myeloma. The CDR3 spells CAASGGARYNEQFF. The DNA for the CDR3 is TGTGCCGCATCGGGCGGTGCGCGCTACAATGAGCAGTTCTTC.